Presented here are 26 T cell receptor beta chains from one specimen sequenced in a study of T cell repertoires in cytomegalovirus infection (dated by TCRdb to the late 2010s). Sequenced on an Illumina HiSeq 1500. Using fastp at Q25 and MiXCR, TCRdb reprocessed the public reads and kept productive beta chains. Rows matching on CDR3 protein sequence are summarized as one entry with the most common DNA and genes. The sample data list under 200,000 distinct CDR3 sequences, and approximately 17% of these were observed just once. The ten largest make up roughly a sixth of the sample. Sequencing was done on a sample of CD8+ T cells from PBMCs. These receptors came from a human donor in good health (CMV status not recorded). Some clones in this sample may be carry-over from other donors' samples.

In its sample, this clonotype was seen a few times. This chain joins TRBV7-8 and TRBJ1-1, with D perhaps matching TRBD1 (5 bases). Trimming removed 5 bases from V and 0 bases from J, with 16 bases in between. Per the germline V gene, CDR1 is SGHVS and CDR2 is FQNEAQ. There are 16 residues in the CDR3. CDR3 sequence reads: CASSGGRRGLNTEAFF. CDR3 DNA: TGTGCCAGCAGCGGGGGGAGGAGAGGTCTGAACACTGAAGCTTTCTTT.

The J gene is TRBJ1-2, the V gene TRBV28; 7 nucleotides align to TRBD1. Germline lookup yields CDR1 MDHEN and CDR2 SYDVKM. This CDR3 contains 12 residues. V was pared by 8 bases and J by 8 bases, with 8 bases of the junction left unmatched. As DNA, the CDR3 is TGTGCCAGCTACTTAGAGGGGGCAGGCTACACCTTC. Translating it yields CASYLEGAGYTF.

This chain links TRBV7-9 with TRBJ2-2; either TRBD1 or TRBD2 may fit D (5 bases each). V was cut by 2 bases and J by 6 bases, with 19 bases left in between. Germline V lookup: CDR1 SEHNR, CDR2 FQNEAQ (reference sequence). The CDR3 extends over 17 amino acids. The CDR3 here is CASSLSSGRDGAGELFF. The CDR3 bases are TGTGCCAGCAGCTTAAGTTCCGGCAGGGACGGCGCCGGGGAGCTGTTTTTT.

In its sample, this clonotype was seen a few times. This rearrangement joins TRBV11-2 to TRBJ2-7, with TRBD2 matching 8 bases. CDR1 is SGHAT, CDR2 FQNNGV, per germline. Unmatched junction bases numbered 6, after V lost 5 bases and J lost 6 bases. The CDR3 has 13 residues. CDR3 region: CASSSGSSREQYF. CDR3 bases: TGTGCCAGCAGCAGCGGGAGTTCGCGCGAGCAGTACTTC.

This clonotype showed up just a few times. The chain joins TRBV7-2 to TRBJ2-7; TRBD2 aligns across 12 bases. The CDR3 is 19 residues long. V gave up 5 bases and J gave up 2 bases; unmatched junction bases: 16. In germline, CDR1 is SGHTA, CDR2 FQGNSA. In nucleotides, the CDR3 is TGTGCCAGCAGCCCCCCTCCGGGACTAGCGGGTTCTTTTGCCTACGAGCAGTACTTC. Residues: CASSPPPGLAGSFAYEQYF.

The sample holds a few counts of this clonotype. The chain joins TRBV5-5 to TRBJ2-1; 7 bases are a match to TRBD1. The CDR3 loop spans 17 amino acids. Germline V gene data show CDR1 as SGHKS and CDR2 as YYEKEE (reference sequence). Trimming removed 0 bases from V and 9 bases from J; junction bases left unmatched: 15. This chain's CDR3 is CASSLVSQGVLHSEQFF. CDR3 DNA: TGTGCCAGCAGCTTGGTTTCGCAGGGGGTACTCCATAGTGAGCAGTTCTTC. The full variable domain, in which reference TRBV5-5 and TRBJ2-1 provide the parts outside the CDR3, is DAGVTQSPTHLIKTRGQQVTLRCSPISGHKSVSWYQQVLGQGPQFIFQYYEKEERGRGNFPDRFSARQFPNYSSELNVNALLLGDSALYLCASSLVSQGVLHSEQFFGPGTRLTVL.

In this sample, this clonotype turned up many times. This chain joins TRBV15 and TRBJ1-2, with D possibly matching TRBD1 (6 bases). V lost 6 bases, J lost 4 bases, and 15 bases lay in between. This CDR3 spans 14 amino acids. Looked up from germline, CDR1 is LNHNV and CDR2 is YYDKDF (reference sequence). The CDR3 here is CATRGAGDPYGYTF. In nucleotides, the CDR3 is TGTGCCACCAGAGGGGCAGGGGACCCCTATGGCTACACCTTC.

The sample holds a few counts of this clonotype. The CDR3 protein is CASSPSQGMNTEAFF. Here the CDR3 DNA reads TGTGCCAGCAGCCCTAGTCAGGGTATGAACACTGAAGCTTTCTTT. The rearrangement joins TRBV7-6 to TRBJ1-1, with D perhaps TRBD1 (5 bases). The germline V gene has CDR1 SGHVS and CDR2 FNYEAQ. This CDR3 has 15 amino acids. V shed 5 bases and J shed 0 bases, with 13 bases lying between them.

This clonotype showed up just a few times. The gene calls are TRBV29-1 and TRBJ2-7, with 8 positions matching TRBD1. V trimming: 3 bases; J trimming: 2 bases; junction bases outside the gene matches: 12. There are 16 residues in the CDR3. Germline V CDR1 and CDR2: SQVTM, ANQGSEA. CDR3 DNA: TGCAGCGTTGACGGTCAGGGGGCTGTAGGTCCCTACGAGCAGTACTTC. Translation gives CSVDGQGAVGPYEQYF.

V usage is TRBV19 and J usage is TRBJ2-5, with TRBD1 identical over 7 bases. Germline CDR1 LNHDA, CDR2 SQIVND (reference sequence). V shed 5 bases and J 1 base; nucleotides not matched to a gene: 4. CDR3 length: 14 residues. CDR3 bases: TGTGCCAGTAGTCGGACAGGACCCCAAGAGACCCAGTACTTC. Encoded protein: CASSRTGPQETQYF.

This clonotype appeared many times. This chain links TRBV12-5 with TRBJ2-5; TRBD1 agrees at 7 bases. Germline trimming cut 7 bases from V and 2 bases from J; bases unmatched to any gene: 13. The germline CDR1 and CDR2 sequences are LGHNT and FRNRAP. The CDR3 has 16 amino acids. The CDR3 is CASAITGDRTQETQYF. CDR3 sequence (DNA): TGTGCTAGTGCCATCACCGGGGACAGAACACAAGAGACCCAGTACTTC. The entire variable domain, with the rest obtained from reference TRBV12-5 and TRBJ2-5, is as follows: DARVTQTPRHKVTEMGQEVTMRCQPILGHNTVFWYRQTMMQGLELLAYFRNRAPLDDSGMPKDRFSAEMPDATLATLKIQPSEPRDSAVYFCASAITGDRTQETQYFGPGTRLLVL.

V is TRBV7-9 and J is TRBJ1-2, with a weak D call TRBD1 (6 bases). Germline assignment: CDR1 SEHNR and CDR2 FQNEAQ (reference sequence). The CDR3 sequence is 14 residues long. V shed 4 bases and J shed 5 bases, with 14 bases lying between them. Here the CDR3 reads CASSSSGVDYGYTF. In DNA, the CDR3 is TGTGCCAGCAGCTCCTCAGGGGTTGATTATGGCTACACCTTC.

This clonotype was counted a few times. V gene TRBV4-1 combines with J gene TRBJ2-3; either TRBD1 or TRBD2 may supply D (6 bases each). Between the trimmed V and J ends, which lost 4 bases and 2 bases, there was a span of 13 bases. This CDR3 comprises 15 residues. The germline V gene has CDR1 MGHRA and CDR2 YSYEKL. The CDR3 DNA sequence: TGCGCCAGCAGCCCGTGGGGGGCCCTCACAGATACGCAGTATTTT. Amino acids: CASSPWGALTDTQYF.

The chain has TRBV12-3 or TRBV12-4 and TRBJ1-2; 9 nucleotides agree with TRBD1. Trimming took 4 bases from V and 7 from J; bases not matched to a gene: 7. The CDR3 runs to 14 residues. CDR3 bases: TGTGCCAGCAGTTGGTCCGGGACAGGGTTTGGCTACACCTTC. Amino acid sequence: CASSWSGTGFGYTF.

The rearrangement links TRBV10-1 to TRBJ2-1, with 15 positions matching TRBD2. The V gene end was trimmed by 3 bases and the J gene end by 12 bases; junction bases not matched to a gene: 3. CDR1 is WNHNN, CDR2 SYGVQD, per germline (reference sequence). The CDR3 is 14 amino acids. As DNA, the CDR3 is TGCGCCAGCAGTGACGAGGGACTAGCGGGAGGGCAGTTCTTC. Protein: CASSDEGLAGGQFF.

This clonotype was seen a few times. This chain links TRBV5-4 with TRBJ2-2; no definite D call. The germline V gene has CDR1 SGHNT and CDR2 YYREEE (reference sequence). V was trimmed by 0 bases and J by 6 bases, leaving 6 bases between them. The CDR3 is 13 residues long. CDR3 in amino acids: CASSLDGAGELFF. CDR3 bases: TGTGCCAGCAGCTTGGATGGGGCCGGGGAGCTGTTTTTT.

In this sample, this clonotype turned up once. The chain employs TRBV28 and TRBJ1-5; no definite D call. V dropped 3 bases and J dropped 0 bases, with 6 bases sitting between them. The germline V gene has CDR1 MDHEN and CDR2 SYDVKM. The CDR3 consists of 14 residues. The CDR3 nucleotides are TGTGCCAGCAGTTTCCCCTATAGCAATCAGCCCCAGCATTTT. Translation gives CASSFPYSNQPQHF.

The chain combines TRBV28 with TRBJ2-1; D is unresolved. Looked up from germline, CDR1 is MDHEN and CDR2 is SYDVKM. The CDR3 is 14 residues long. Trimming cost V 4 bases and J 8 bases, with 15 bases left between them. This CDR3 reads CASSYGLTKDEQFF. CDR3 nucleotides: TGTGCCAGCAGTTACGGTCTGACGAAGGATGAGCAGTTCTTC. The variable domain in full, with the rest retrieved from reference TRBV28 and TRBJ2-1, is DVKVTQSSRYLVKRTGEKVFLECVQDMDHENMFWYRQDPGLGLRLIYFSYDVKMKEKGDIPEGYSVSREKKERFSLILESASTNQTSMYLCASSYGLTKDEQFFGPGTRLTVL.

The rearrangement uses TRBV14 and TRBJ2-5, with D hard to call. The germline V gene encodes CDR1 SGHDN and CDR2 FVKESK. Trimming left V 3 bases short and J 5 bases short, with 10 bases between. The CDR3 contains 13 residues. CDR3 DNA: TGTGCCAGCAGCCATCCGGCAAGGGAGACCCAGTACTTC. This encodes CASSHPARETQYF. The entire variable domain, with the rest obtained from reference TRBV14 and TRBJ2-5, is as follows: EAGVTQFPSHSVIEKGQTVTLRCDPISGHDNLYWYRRVMGKEIKFLLHFVKESKQDESGMPNNRFLAERTGGTYSTLKVQPAELEDSGVYFCASSHPARETQYFGPGTRLLVL.

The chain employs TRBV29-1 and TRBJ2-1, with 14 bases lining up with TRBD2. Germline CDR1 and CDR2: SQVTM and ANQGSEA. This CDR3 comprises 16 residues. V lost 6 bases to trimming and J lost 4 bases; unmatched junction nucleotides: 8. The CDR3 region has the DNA TGCAGCGTCGACGGACTAGCGGGAGGTTTATACAATGAGCAGTTCTTC. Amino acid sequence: CSVDGLAGGLYNEQFF.

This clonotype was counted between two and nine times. The CDR3 nucleotides are TGTGCCAGCAGTTTGGGTACACGGTTTGGGACCGGGGAGCTGTTTTTT. Its protein is CASSLGTRFGTGELFF. The genes are TRBV28 and TRBJ2-2; D is unclear. Deletions cut 3 bases from V and 5 bases from J, with 16 bases between. The CDR3 covers 16 residues. Looked up from germline, CDR1 is MDHEN and CDR2 is SYDVKM.

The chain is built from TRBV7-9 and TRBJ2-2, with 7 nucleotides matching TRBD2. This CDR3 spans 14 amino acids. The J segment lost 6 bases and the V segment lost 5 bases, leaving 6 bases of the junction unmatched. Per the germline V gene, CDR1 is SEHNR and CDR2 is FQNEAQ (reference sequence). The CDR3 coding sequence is TGTGCCAGCAGCGTGGCCGGGAGGCCCGGGGAGCTGTTTTTT. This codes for CASSVAGRPGELFF.

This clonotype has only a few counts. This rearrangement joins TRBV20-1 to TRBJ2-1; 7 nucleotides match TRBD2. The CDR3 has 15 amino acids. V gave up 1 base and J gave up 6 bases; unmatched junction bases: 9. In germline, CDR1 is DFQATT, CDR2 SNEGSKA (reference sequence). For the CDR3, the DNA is TGCAGTGCTAGAGTACCCTCGCGGACTAGCAATGAGCAGTTCTTC. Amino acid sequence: CSARVPSRTSNEQFF.

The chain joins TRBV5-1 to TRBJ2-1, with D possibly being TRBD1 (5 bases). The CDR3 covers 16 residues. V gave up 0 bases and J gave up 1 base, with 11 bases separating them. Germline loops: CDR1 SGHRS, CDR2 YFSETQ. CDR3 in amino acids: CASSLGGRVSYNEQFF. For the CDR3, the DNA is TGCGCCAGCAGCTTGGGCGGCAGGGTGTCCTACAATGAGCAGTTCTTC. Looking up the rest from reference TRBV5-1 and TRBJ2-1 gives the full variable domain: KAGVTQTPRYLIKTRGQQVTLSCSPISGHRSVSWYQQTPGQGLQFLFEYFSETQRNKGNFPGRFSGRQFSNSRSEMNVSTLELGDSALYLCASSLGGRVSYNEQFFGPGTRLTVL.

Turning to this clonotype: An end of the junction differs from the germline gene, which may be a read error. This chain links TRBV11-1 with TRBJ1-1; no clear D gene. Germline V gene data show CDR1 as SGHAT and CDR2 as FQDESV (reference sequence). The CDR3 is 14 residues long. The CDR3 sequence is CASTLPPLNTEAFF. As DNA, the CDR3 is TGTGCCAGCACCTTACCACCCCTGAACACTGAAGCTTTCTTT.

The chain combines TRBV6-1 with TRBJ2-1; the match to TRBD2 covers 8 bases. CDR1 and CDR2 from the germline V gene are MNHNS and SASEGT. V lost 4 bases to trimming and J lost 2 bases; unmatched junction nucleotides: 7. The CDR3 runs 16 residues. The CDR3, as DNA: TGTGCCAGCAGTGTACTAGCGGCAACGCCCTACAATGAGCAGTTCTTC. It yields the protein CASSVLAATPYNEQFF.